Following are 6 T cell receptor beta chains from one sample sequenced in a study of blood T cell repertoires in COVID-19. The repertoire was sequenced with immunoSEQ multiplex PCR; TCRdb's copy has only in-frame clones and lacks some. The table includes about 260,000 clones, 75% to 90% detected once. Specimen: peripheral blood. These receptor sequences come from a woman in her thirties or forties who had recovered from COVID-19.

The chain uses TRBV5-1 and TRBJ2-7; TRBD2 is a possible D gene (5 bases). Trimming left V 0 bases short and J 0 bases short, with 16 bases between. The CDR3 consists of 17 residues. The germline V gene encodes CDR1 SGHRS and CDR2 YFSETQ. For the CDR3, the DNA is TGCGCCAGCAGCTTGGCGCCCGCTAGCAGTAGCTCCTACGAGCAGTACTTC. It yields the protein CASSLAPASSSSYEQYF.

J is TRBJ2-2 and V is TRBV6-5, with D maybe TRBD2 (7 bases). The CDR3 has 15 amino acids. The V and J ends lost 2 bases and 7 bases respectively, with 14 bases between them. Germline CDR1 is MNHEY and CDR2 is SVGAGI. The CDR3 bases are TGTGCCAGCAGTTACCGGGGGGCTACGATCGGGGAGCTGTTTTTT. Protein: CASSYRGATIGELFF.

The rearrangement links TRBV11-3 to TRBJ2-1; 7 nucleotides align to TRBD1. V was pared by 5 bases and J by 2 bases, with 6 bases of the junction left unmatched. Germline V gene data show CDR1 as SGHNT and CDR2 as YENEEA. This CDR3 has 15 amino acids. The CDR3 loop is CASSPRTGPYNEQFF. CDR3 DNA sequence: TGTGCCAGCAGCCCTAGGACAGGCCCCTACAATGAGCAGTTCTTC.

In nucleotides, the CDR3 is TGCGCCAGCAGCTTGGCCCGTACTGAGGGCTTTAATTCACCCCTCCACTTT. Protein sequence: CASSLARTEGFNSPLHF. This chain joins TRBV5-1 and TRBJ1-6; D not resolved. Trimming cost V 0 bases and J 6 bases, with 16 bases left between them. This CDR3 has 17 residues. The germline CDR1 and CDR2 sequences are SGHRS and YFSETQ.

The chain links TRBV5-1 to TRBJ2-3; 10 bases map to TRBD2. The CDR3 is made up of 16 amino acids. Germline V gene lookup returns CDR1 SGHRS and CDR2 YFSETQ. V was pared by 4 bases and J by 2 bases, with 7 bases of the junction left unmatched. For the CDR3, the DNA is TGCGCCAGCAGCCCGGGGACTAGCGCCCTCACAGATACGCAGTATTTT. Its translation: CASSPGTSALTDTQYF. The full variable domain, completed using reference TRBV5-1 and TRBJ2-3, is KAGVTQTPRYLIKTRGQQVTLSCSPISGHRSVSWYQQTPGQGLQFLFEYFSETQRNKGNFPGRFSGRQFSNSRSEMNVSTLELGDSALYLCASSPGTSALTDTQYFGPGTRLTVL.

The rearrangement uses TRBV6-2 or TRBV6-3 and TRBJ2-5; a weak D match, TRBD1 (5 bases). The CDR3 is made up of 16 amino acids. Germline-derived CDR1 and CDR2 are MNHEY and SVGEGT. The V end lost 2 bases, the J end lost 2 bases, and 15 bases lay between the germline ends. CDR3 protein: CASSYRRGHSQETQYF. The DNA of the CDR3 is TGTGCCAGCAGTTACAGAAGGGGTCACAGTCAAGAGACCCAGTACTTC.